This T cell receptor (beta chain) appears in the sequencing data of a study of memory CD4+ T cells and cytomegalovirus serostatus. At the level of the study: Of the healthy Belgian adults, several were CMV seropositive and 24 seronegative. Notes on the study in general: Suggested: most of the CMV-linked TCR signature lies in CD4+ memory cells. About 40% of the roughly 160 known CMV-associated TCRbeta sequences appeared in CD4+ memory.

In this sample, this clone turned up a few times. Its antigen is currently unknown. The sort gate was single viable CD3+CD4+CD8-CD45RO+ cells for memory CD4+ T cells. Positive selection with CD4 microbeads enriched total CD4+ T cells. Profiling relied on immunoSEQ multiplex PCR, and the TCRdb table lists in-frame clones only, not all of them. The table lists about 53,000 clones, roughly 78% of them singletons. Trimming stripped 4 bases from V and 4 bases from J, with 23 bases between. The germline CDR1 and CDR2 sequences are SGHRS and YFSETQ. This CDR3 has 17 residues. The receptor was derived from an adult in good health and CMV-seronegative. The sample consisted of memory CD4+ T cells from blood. J is TRBJ1-1 and V is TRBV5-1; maybe TRBD1 (5 bases). For the CDR3, the DNA is TGCGCCAGCAGCCCGTTAGGAGGGGTCGTTGGGCTCACTGAAGCTTTCTTT. Residues: CASSPLGGVVGLTEAFF.